This T cell receptor (beta chain) was captured in a study of blood T cell repertoires in COVID-19. Two negative PCRs, clearance, or symptom resolution had been documented for recovered Cohort 3 donors. Germline V gives CDR1 SNHLY, CDR2 FYNNEI. J lost 8 bases, V lost 6 bases, and 3 bases had no gene match. This CDR3 spans 12 amino acids. Original data processing: Using reference gene primer amplification, nucleated cell counts were estimated. The protocol was immunoSEQ multiplex PCR, while the TCRdb copy is restricted to in-frame clones and leaves out a portion. V and J calls and clone size are given by that table; D and trimming were obtained from the DNA. The sample consists of fewer than 400,000 clones, approximately 89% of them appearing once.

The chain links TRBV2 to TRBJ2-4, with 8 bases identical to TRBD1. What was sequenced was PBMCs or T cells enriched from blood (not recorded which). This clonotype was sampled from a man aged 25-45 years who had recovered from COVID-19. The CDR3 nucleotides read TGTGCCAGCAGCCCGACAGGGGACATTCAGTACTTC. This codes for CASSPTGDIQYF. Complete variable domain (other parts from reference TRBV2 and TRBJ2-4): EPEVTQTPSHQVTQMGQEVILRCVPISNHLYFYWYRQILGQKVEFLVSFYNNEISEKSEIFDDQFSVERPDGSNFTLKIRSTKLEDSAMYFCASSPTGDIQYFGAGTRLSVL.